The clone carrying this T cell receptor beta chain was counted between two and nine times. Its target is unknown. Trimming removed 4 bases from V and 0 bases from J, with 12 bases in between. This CDR3 has 15 amino acids. Germline V gene sequence: CDR1 WSHSY, CDR2 SAAADI. These data originate in a study of T cell repertoires in cytomegalovirus infection. Study-wide background: An indication of both CMV infection and matching HLA type came from public TCR beta signatures.

TCRdb used MiXCR to reprocess the reads, holding one entry per CDR3 protein. The data hold 170,000 or so distinct CDR3 sequences, with around 15% observed a single time. Overall study findings and caveats: Summed public TCR beta family frequency identified CMV carriers bearing the relevant HLA. HLA-C-restricted, CMV-specific TCR beta clonotypes were dominant ex vivo.

Sample: PBMCs. This chain uses TRBV10-2 with TRBJ1-1; D uncertain. This clonotype was obtained from a human donor in good health (CMV status not recorded). Some clones in this sample may be carry-over from other donors' samples. Written as DNA, the CDR3 is TGCGCCAGCAGTGCTCCTGTAGTTATGAACACTGAAGCTTTCTTT. It encodes CASSAPVVMNTEAFF.